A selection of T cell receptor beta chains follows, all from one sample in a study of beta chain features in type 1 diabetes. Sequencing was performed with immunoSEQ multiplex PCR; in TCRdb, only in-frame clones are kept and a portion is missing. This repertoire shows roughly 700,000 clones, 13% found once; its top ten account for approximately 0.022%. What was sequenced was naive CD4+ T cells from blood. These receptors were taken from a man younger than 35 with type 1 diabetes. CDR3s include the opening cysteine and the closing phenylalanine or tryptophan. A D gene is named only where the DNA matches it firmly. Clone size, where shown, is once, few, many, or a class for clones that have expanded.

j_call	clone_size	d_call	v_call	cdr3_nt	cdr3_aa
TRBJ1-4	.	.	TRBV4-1	TGCGCCAGCAGCCAAGATCCGGGGGTGGATGAAAAACTGTTTTTT	CASSQDPGVDEKLFF
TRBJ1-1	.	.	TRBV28	TGTGCCAGCGGCCCGACCTGGAACACTGAAGCTTTCTTT	CASGPTWNTEAFF
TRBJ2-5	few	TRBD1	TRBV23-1	TGCGCCAGCAGACAATGGGACAGCTCTATTCAAGAGACCCAGTACTTC	CASRQWDSSIQETQYF
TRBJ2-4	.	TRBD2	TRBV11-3	TGTGCCAGCAGCTTTCTGCGGGGGGGCCTCTGGGACATTCAGTACTTC	CASSFLRGGLWDIQYF
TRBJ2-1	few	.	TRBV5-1	TGCGCCAGCAGCCACAGCTACAATGAGCAGTTCTTC	CASSHSYNEQFF
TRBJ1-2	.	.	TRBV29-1	TGCAGCGTCGCGGACGGTGCTAACTATGGCTACACCTTC	CSVADGANYGYTF
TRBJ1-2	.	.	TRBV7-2	TGTGCCAGCAGCCCACCTGGGGCAGCCCCTGGCTACACCTTC	CASSPPGAAPGYTF
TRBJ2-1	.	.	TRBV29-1	TGCAGCCCAGAGGCAGGGATAGATGGTGAGCAGTTCTTC	CSPEAGIDGEQFF
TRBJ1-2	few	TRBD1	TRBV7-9	TGTGCCAGCAGCCCAGGACAGGGAATGGATGGCTACACCTTC	CASSPGQGMDGYTF
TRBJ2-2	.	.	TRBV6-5	TGTGCCAGCAGTGAGCAGGGATCGTCCGGGGAGCTGTTTTTT	CASSEQGSSGELFF
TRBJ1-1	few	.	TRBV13	TGTGCCAGCAGCACCGGGACACGGAACACTGAAGCTTTCTTT	CASSTGTRNTEAFF
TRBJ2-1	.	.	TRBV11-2	TGTGCCAGCAGCTTAGATAATGAGCAGTTCTTC	CASSLDNEQFF
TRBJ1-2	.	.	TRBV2	TGTGCCAGCAGTGATCCGGGCCTCGGGAGGTATGGCTACACCTTC	CASSDPGLGRYGYTF
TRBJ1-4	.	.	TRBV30	TGTGCCTGGAGTGTCACCAGGGCCCTGTACTTTAATGAAAAACTGTTTTTT	CAWSVTRALYFNEKLFF
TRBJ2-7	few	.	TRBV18	TGTGCCAGCTCACCGGTTGGGGAGGAGCAGTACTTC	CASSPVGEEQYF
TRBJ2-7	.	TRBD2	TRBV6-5	TGTGCCAGCAGTGCGAGCGGGGGGCCCTCCTACGAGCAGTACTTC	CASSASGGPSYEQYF
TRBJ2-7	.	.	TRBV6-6	TGTGCCAGCAGTTACTCGCCCGGAGCTTACTCCTACGAGCAGTACTTC	CASSYSPGAYSYEQYF
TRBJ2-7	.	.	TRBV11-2	TGTGCCAGCAGCCCGGGCAGGAGCTCCTACGAGCAGTACTTC	CASSPGRSSYEQYF
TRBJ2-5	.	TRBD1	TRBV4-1	TGCGCCAGCAGCCAAGACGACAGGGGAGGACATGAGACCCAGTACTTC	CASSQDDRGGHETQYF
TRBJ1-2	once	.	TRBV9	TGTGCCAGCAGTTACCCGGGCCTCCTGGGCTACACCTTC	CASSYPGLLGYTF
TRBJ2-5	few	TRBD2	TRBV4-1	TGCGCCAGCAGCCAAGCATCTAGCGGGGAATGGGAGACCCAGTACTTC	CASSQASSGEWETQYF
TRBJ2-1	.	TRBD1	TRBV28	TGTGCCAGCGGACAGGGCAGTCTTAACAATGAGCAGTTCTTC	CASGQGSLNNEQFF
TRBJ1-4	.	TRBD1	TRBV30	TGTGCCTGGGCCAGACAGGGATGGGAAAAACTGTTTTTT	CAWARQGWEKLFF
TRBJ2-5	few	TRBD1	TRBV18	TGTGCCAGCTCACCGGGACAGGACCAAGAGACCCAGTACTTC	CASSPGQDQETQYF
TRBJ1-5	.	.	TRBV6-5	TGTGCCAGCACCCCGGGTGGGAATAGCAATCAGCCCCAGCATTTT	CASTPGGNSNQPQHF
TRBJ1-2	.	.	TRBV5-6	TGTGCCAGCAGCTTGACAGAGAACTATGGCTACACCTTC	CASSLTENYGYTF
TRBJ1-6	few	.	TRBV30	TGTGCCTGGAGTGGGAGGGTGTATAATTCACCCCTCCACTTT	CAWSGRVYNSPLHF
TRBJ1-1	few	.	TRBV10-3	TGTGCCATCAGTATGGACCGGGGAACTGAAGCTTTCTTT	CAISMDRGTEAFF
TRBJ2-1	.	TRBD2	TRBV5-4	TGTGCCAGCAGCTTGGTCGCGCGGGGGGGCGCAGATGAGCAGTTCTTC	CASSLVARGGADEQFF
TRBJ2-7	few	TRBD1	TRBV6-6	TGTGCCAGCAGTTTCCAGGACAGGCTTCTCGAGCAGTACTTC	CASSFQDRLLEQYF
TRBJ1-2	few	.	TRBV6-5	TGTGCCACCCAAGGGGGGGCGTTCTATGGCTACACCTTC	CATQGGAFYGYTF
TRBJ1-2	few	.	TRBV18	TGTGCCAGCTCACCGGATACTGGGCTCAGCTATGGCTACACCTTC	CASSPDTGLSYGYTF
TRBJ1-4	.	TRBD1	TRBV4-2	TGTGCCAGCAGCCCCGACAGGGGGCTGGTGGATGAAAAACTGTTTTTT	CASSPDRGLVDEKLFF
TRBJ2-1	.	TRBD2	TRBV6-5	TGTGCCAGCAGCCCGCCACTAGCGGGGTCGGGTGAGCAGTTCTTC	CASSPPLAGSGEQFF
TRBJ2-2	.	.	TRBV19	TGTGCCAGGCCCCGAACCGGGACTCGGGTTATGAGTAACGGGGAGCTGTTTTTT	CARPRTGTRVMSNGELFF
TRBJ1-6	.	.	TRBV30	TGTGCCTGGAGTGAATCGGCTGATTCACCCCTCCACTTT	CAWSESADSPLHF
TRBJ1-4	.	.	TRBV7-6	TGTGCCAGCAGCCCCGGGACGGACAATGAAAAACTGTTTTTT	CASSPGTDNEKLFF
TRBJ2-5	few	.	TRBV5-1	TGCGCCAGCAGCTTCACGGAGGGAGAGACCCAGTACTTC	CASSFTEGETQYF
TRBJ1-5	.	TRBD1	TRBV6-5	TGTGCCAGCAGCCCGACAGGGGGTAATCAGCCCCAGCATTTT	CASSPTGGNQPQHF
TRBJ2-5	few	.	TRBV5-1	TGCGCCAGCAGCATCGCCAAAGAGACCCAGTACTTC	CASSIAKETQYF
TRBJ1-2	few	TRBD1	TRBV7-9	TGTGCCAGCAGCTCTACAGGGGGCTATGGCTACACCTTC	CASSSTGGYGYTF
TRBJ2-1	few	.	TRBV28	TGTGCCAGCTCCCTGGGAGGGGGGCGTTATGAGCAGTTCTTC	CASSLGGGRYEQFF
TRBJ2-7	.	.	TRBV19	TGTGCCAGTAGTATAGTGGGGTCATCAACCTACGAGCAGTACTTC	CASSIVGSSTYEQYF
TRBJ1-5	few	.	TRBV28	TGTGCCAGCAGTTTACGGACGCCGAATTCAAAGACCCAGCATTTT	CASSLRTPNSKTQHF
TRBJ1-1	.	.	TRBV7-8	TGTGCCAGCAGCCTAAGGGAGCTGGGGACGGGCACTGAAGCTTTCTTT	CASSLRELGTGTEAFF
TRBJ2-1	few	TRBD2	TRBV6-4	TGTGCCAGCAGTCCGGGACTAGCCAACAATGAGCAGTTCTTC	CASSPGLANNEQFF
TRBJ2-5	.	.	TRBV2	TGTGCCAGTAGTATTGGGGAGACCCAGTACTTC	CASSIGETQYF
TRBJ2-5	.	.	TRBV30	TGTGCCTGGAGTGGTGGAGGACAGACCCAGTACTTC	CAWSGGGQTQYF